A single T cell receptor (beta chain) is shown here with its context. The antigen is undetermined. This specimen includes other DNA sequences encoding the same CDR3. Treatment indicated: over 15 received Ad26.COV2.S at low or high dose, single or two shots; several received placebo; per-sample allocation not given. Material that was analyzed had been drawn on day 63 after the first vaccine or placebo injection. The data were produced by immunoSEQ multiplex PCR, yet TCRdb's version contains in-frame clones alone and is incomplete. The repertoire holds about 320,000 clones, with 85% as singletons. The source of the sample is a study of Ad26.COV2.S vaccination and SARS-CoV-2 variants. This CDR3 region has 13 residues. Germline assignment: CDR1 SGHRS and CDR2 YFSETQ. V was cut by 0 bases and J by 4 bases, with 5 bases left in between. Study findings and constraints: Comparable non-spike TCR breadth was observed in vaccine and placebo recipients.

This chain joins TRBV5-1 and TRBJ1-5; D not resolved. This material consisted of peripheral blood, taken in a trial of Ad26.COV2.S vaccine versus placebo. This receptor was taken from a person between 18 and 60 years old who received the Ad26.COV2.S COVID-19 vaccine or a placebo. The CDR3, as DNA: TGCGCCAGCAGCTTGGGGCCTAATCAGCCCCAGCATTTT. Translation gives CASSLGPNQPQHF.